Listed below are T cell receptor beta chains from one sample, sequenced in a study of human T cells and chemical hapten exposure. TCRdb re-derived calls from the RACE reads in MiXCR, one entry per CDR3 protein. The repertoire consists of about 98,000 distinct CDR3 sequences, with less than 14% occurring once and the leading ten covering approximately 3.3%. The specimen comprised whole blood, sampled in connection with sensitization to the hapten diphenylcyclopropenone (DPC). These receptor sequences come from a woman in her sixties with alopecia areata. Some clones in this sample may be carry-over from other donors' samples. CDR3s include the opening cysteine and the closing phenylalanine or tryptophan. Each record gives: D gene, clone size, V gene, J gene, CDR3 DNA, CDR3 protein. D genes are given only for firm matches. A clone size is listed for some rows: how often the clone was seen (once, few, many), or a class if it is expanded.

D: TRBD1; size: many; V: TRBV14; J: TRBJ1-6; DNA: TGTGCCAGCAGCCGAACTTCCGGGACAGTAAATTCACCCCTCCACTTT; CDR3: CASSRTSGTVNSPLHF
D: TRBD1; size: many; V: TRBV20-1; J: TRBJ2-4; DNA: TGCAGTGCTCCTCCTCCCGGACAGGGGACATATCAGGGCATTCAGTACTTC; CDR3: CSAPPPGQGTYQGIQYF
D: -; size: many; V: TRBV7-2; J: TRBJ2-2; DNA: TGTGCCAGCAGCTTAGTGTCGCACACCGGGGAGCTGTTTTTT; CDR3: CASSLVSHTGELFF
D: TRBD1; size: many; V: TRBV18; J: TRBJ2-6; DNA: TGTGCCAGCTCACCTGGACAGGGGGCCGAAGGGGCCAACGTCCTGACTTTC; CDR3: CASSPGQGAEGANVLTF
D: -; size: many; V: TRBV7-9; J: TRBJ2-6; DNA: TGTGCCAGCAGCCCCGGACAGCCGGGGGCCAACGTCCTGACTTTC; CDR3: CASSPGQPGANVLTF
D: TRBD2; size: many; V: TRBV18; J: TRBJ2-3; DNA: TGTGCCAGCTCACCGTTAGCGGGGGGCCTACCGCGGGGCACAGATACGCAGTATTTT; CDR3: CASSPLAGGLPRGTDTQYF
D: -; size: many; V: TRBV21-1; J: TRBJ1-1; DNA: TGTGCCAGCAGCCGATCAGACACTGAAGCTTTCTTT; CDR3: CASSRSDTEAFF
D: -; size: -; V: TRBV11-2; J: TRBJ1-1; DNA: TGTGCCAGCAGCTTCGTATGGCAGGGTACAGCTTTCTTT; CDR3: CASSFVWQGTAFF
D: -; size: many; V: TRBV11-1; J: TRBJ1-1; DNA: TGTGCCAGCAGCTCACGGTCCCAGGGAAAAGCTTTCTTT; CDR3: CASSSRSQGKAFF
D: -; size: -; V: TRBV20-1; J: TRBJ1-1; DNA: TGCAGTGTTCAACAGAGGAACACTGAAGCTTTCTTT; CDR3: CSVQQRNTEAFF
D: -; size: -; V: TRBV10-3; J: TRBJ2-7; DNA: TGTGCCATCAGTGCGGGCAGCTACGAGCAGTACTTC; CDR3: CAISAGSYEQYF
D: -; size: few; V: TRBV20-1; J: TRBJ2-5; DNA: TGCAGTGCTAGACCCGGGACATCCCAAGAGACCCAGTACTTC; CDR3: CSARPGTSQETQYF
D: TRBD2; size: -; V: TRBV6-5; J: TRBJ2-4; DNA: TGTGCCAGCAGCCCCACCGGGACTAGCGGGGGGGCCGGGGCCAAAAACATTCAGTACTTC; CDR3: CASSPTGTSGGAGAKNIQYF
D: -; size: -; V: TRBV6-7; J: TRBJ1-1; DNA: TGTGCCAGCAGTTATGGCGGTTTAATGACTGAAGCTTTCTTT; CDR3: CASSYGGLMTEAFF
D: TRBD1; size: -; V: TRBV29-1; J: TRBJ2-2; DNA: TGCAGCGTTGGTTCGATTCTGACAGGGGTTGGCGGGGAGCTGTTTTTT; CDR3: CSVGSILTGVGGELFF
D: -; size: -; V: TRBV6-4; J: TRBJ2-3; DNA: TGTGCCAGCAGTGACTTGGGCACAGATACGCAGTATTTT; CDR3: CASSDLGTDTQYF
D: TRBD2; size: many; V: TRBV11-2; J: TRBJ2-1; DNA: TGTGCCAGCATCACCAGGTCTACCCGACTAGCACCACAACTCTACAATGAGCAGTTCTTC; CDR3: CASITRSTRLAPQLYNEQFF
D: -; size: many; V: TRBV13; J: TRBJ2-1; DNA: TGTGCCAGCAGACGTCGGAATGAGCAGTTCTTC; CDR3: CASRRRNEQFF
D: -; size: many; V: TRBV29-1; J: TRBJ1-1; DNA: TGCAGCGTCCGGGGGCACATGAACACTGAAGCTTTCTTT; CDR3: CSVRGHMNTEAFF
D: -; size: -; V: TRBV30; J: TRBJ2-3; DNA: TGTGCCTGGTCGGAGCGCACAGATACGCAGTATTTT; CDR3: CAWSERTDTQYF
D: -; size: few; V: TRBV3-1; J: TRBJ1-1; DNA: TGTGCCAGCAGCCAAGATTGGACTTCCACTGAAGCTTTCTTT; CDR3: CASSQDWTSTEAFF
D: TRBD2; size: -; V: TRBV5-1; J: TRBJ2-2; DNA: TGCGCCAGCAGCCCCCCGGGGACTAGCGGGGGCCAGAACACCGGGGAGCTGTTTTTT; CDR3: CASSPPGTSGGQNTGELFF
D: -; size: few; V: TRBV19; J: TRBJ1-2; DNA: TGTGCCAGTAACCGGGACTTAGACTATGGCTACACCTTC; CDR3: CASNRDLDYGYTF
D: TRBD1; size: few; V: TRBV3-1; J: TRBJ1-6; DNA: TGTGCCAGCAGCCAAGGCCCGACCTTTTCCGGGACAGATAATTCACCCCTCCACTTT; CDR3: CASSQGPTFSGTDNSPLHF
D: -; size: many; V: TRBV5-1; J: TRBJ2-7; DNA: TGCGCCAGCAGCTTGCCAGGGGCATACGAGCAGTACTTC; CDR3: CASSLPGAYEQYF
D: -; size: -; V: TRBV7-3; J: TRBJ2-3; DNA: TGTGCCAGCAGCTCCCCAGGCCGGACAACGCAGTATTTT; CDR3: CASSSPGRTTQYF
D: -; size: few; V: TRBV7-2; J: TRBJ2-3; DNA: TGTGCCAGCAGCTCCAGACTTGGTACGCAGTATTTT; CDR3: CASSSRLGTQYF
D: -; size: many; V: TRBV7-2; J: TRBJ1-2; DNA: TGTGCCAGCAGCTTAGAGAGGCGGTCCTATGGCTACACCTTC; CDR3: CASSLERRSYGYTF
D: -; size: -; V: TRBV5-4; J: TRBJ1-5; DNA: TGTGCCAGCAGCGGGGGGAAGAATCAGCCCCAGCATTTT; CDR3: CASSGGKNQPQHF
D: TRBD1; size: many; V: TRBV30; J: TRBJ1-6; DNA: TGTGCCTGGGGGGGGCAGGGGGATTCACCCCTCCACTTT; CDR3: CAWGGQGDSPLHF
D: -; size: many; V: TRBV30; J: TRBJ1-1; DNA: TGTGCCTGGATGTATTCGGGAGGCACTGAAGCTTTCTTT; CDR3: CAWMYSGGTEAFF
D: -; size: few; V: TRBV7-9; J: TRBJ1-2; DNA: TGTGCCAGCAGCTTAGCAGCAGGGCCCTATGGCTACACCTTC; CDR3: CASSLAAGPYGYTF
D: -; size: -; V: TRBV6-1; J: TRBJ2-7; DNA: TGTGCCAGCAGTGAGGGGACTCCCTACGAGCAGTACTTC; CDR3: CASSEGTPYEQYF
D: TRBD1; size: many; V: TRBV7-2; J: TRBJ1-1; DNA: TGTGCCCACACCGGGACAGTCACTGAAGCTTTCTTT; CDR3: CAHTGTVTEAFF
D: -; size: -; V: TRBV13; J: TRBJ2-3; DNA: TGTGCCAGCAGCTCCACACTAAAAGATACGCAGTATTTT; CDR3: CASSSTLKDTQYF
D: TRBD2; size: many; V: TRBV5-1; J: TRBJ2-3; DNA: TGCGCCAGCAGCTTAGCAGCGGGAGGAGATACGCAGTATTTT; CDR3: CASSLAAGGDTQYF
D: -; size: -; V: TRBV25-1; J: TRBJ2-2; DNA: TGTGCCAGCAGTGAAAGGAGGGAGGTAATCGACGGGGAGCTGTTTTTT; CDR3: CASSERREVIDGELFF
D: -; size: few; V: TRBV30; J: TRBJ1-2; DNA: TGTGCCTGGAGTACAGCTAACTATGGCTACACCTTC; CDR3: CAWSTANYGYTF
D: -; size: many; V: TRBV7-9; J: TRBJ2-1; DNA: TGTGCCAGCAGCTTAGGAGGACAGACGGAGTTCTTC; CDR3: CASSLGGQTEFF
D: -; size: many; V: TRBV3-1; J: TRBJ1-1; DNA: TGTGCCAGCAGCGCCCTCGGGCCGGCGATCGAAGCTTTCTTT; CDR3: CASSALGPAIEAFF
D: -; size: few; V: TRBV3-1; J: TRBJ2-1; DNA: TGTGCCAGCAGCCAAGAGGGCCAAACGGGGAAGTTCTTC; CDR3: CASSQEGQTGKFF
D: TRBD1; size: -; V: TRBV5-1; J: TRBJ2-2; DNA: TGCGCCAGCAGCTTACAGGGGCGTTTTGACGGGGAGCTGTTTTTT; CDR3: CASSLQGRFDGELFF
D: -; size: -; V: TRBV7-9; J: TRBJ1-1; DNA: TGTGCCAGCAAAAGGGGGGAGAACACTGAAGCTTTCTTT; CDR3: CASKRGENTEAFF